The 11 T cell receptor beta chains given below trace back to one sample, sequenced in a study of blood T cell repertoires in COVID-19. Measured with immunoSEQ multiplex PCR; TCRdb has only the in-frame clones, and not every one. The sample contains about 150,000 clones, 84% of which appear only once. Specimen: peripheral blood. The receptors were gathered from a man younger than 40 with COVID-19, enrolled during active disease.

In the case of this clone: The junction differs from germline at one of its ends, possibly a read error. V is TRBV9 and J is TRBJ2-7; D perhaps matches TRBD2 (6 bases). The germline V gene has CDR1 SGDLS and CDR2 YYNGEE. The CDR3 totals 11 residues. The chain's CDR3 is CASSSGLLLDF. CDR3 DNA: TGTGCCAGCAGCTCGGGACTCCTCCTGGACTTC.

V usage is TRBV11-2 and J usage is TRBJ2-5; 10 bases match TRBD1. Trimming took 7 bases from V and 1 from J; bases not matched to a gene: 9. The CDR3 is 16 amino acids. The germline CDR1 and CDR2 sequences are SGHAT and FQNNGV. CDR3 protein: CASTLGRTGGQETQYF. The CDR3 DNA is TGTGCCAGCACCCTGGGTCGGACAGGGGGCCAAGAGACCCAGTACTTC.

This chain uses TRBV29-1 with TRBJ2-1; maybe TRBD2 (6 bases). Trimming left V 3 bases short and J 7 bases short, with 19 bases between. This CDR3 comprises 15 residues. Germline-derived CDR1 and CDR2 are SQVTM and ANQGSEA. The CDR3 spells CSVETVTGAGNEQFF. The CDR3 DNA is TGCAGCGTTGAGACGGTAACGGGAGCGGGTAATGAGCAGTTCTTC.

The V and J genes are TRBV7-8 and TRBJ2-7, with TRBD2 matching over 7 bases. This CDR3 has 14 amino acids. Germline trimming cut 5 bases from V and 3 bases from J; bases unmatched to any gene: 7. Germline V gene lookup returns CDR1 SGHVS and CDR2 FQNEAQ. The CDR3 DNA reads as TGTGCCAGCAGCCGTGAGCGGGAAAACTACGAGCAGTACTTC. It is translated as CASSRERENYEQYF.

The chain combines TRBV27 with TRBJ2-7, with D maybe TRBD1 (6 bases). The CDR3 extends over 19 amino acids. V lost 3 bases, J lost 2 bases, and 26 bases lay in between. Germline V gives CDR1 MNHEY, CDR2 SMNVEV (reference sequence). The CDR3 reads CASSFRSGAKISYPYEQYF. The CDR3 nucleotides read TGTGCCAGCAGTTTCAGGTCAGGGGCTAAAATATCATACCCCTACGAGCAGTACTTC.

The J gene is TRBJ1-2, the V gene TRBV18; 7 nucleotides line up with TRBD1. V shed 3 bases and J 5 bases; nucleotides not matched to a gene: 9. CDR3 size: 15 residues. Germline assignment: CDR1 KGHSH and CDR2 LQKENI. This CDR3 is CASSPSGQERYGYTF. The CDR3, as DNA: TGTGCCAGCTCACCTTCCGGACAGGAACGGTATGGCTACACCTTC. The full variable domain, in which reference TRBV18 and TRBJ1-2 provide the parts outside the CDR3, is NAGVMQNPRHLVRRRGQEARLRCSPMKGHSHVYWYRQLPEEGLKFMVYLQKENIIDESGMPKERFSAEFPKEGPSILRIQQVVRGDSAAYFCASSPSGQERYGYTFGSGTRLTVV.

Here the CDR3 reads CASSYEGGSNTGELFF. CDR3 DNA sequence: TGTGCCAGCAGTTACGAAGGGGGATCGAACACCGGGGAGCTGTTTTTT. The rearrangement links TRBV6-5 to TRBJ2-2; maybe TRBD1 (6 bases). The CDR3 loop spans 16 amino acids. With 2 bases removed from V and 0 bases from J, the gap between germline ends came to 10 bases. CDR1 and CDR2 from the germline V gene are MNHEY and SVGAGI.

V and J are TRBV28 and TRBJ2-7, with 7 positions matching TRBD2. This CDR3 is built from 14 residues. Germline trimming cut 2 bases from V and 3 bases from J; bases unmatched to any gene: 4. Germline CDR1 and CDR2: MDHEN and SYDVKM. As DNA, the CDR3 is TGTGCCAGCAGTTTAATGGGAGGGGACTACGAGCAGTACTTC. Its protein is CASSLMGGDYEQYF.

The chain uses TRBV7-2 and TRBJ1-3, with 9 nucleotides matching TRBD1. The CDR3 loop spans 15 amino acids. The trim removed 5 bases at V and 4 bases at J, leaving 6 bases unmatched. Germline V gene data show CDR1 as SGHTA and CDR2 as FQGNSA. The CDR3 here is CASSTHRGPGNTIYF. The DNA for the CDR3 is TGTGCCAGCAGCACGCACAGGGGGCCGGGAAACACCATATATTTT.

This sequence joins TRBV27 and TRBJ2-5; possibly TRBD2 for D (7 bases). Germline V CDR1 and CDR2: MNHEY, SMNVEV (reference sequence). V dropped 7 bases and J dropped 2 bases, with 14 bases sitting between them. This CDR3 is 14 amino acids long. The CDR3 spells CASKRDTMQETQYF. The CDR3 region has the DNA TGTGCCAGCAAGCGGGACACAATGCAAGAGACCCAGTACTTC.

The rearrangement uses TRBV6-6 and TRBJ2-1; maybe TRBD2 (5 bases). Deletions cut 4 bases from V and 4 bases from J, with 17 bases between. The CDR3 extends over 16 amino acids. In germline, CDR1 is MNHNY, CDR2 SVGAGI (reference sequence). CDR3 residues: CASSSTRAEAYNEQFF. DNA for the CDR3: TGTGCCAGCAGTTCCACCCGAGCGGAGGCTTACAATGAGCAGTTCTTC.